This T cell receptor beta chain was sequenced for a study of T-cell reconstitution after alpha-beta-depleted transplantation in children. This clonotype was recorded a few times. TCRbeta library construction was performed incorporating unique molecular identifiers. TCRdb used MiXCR to reprocess the PCR reads, holding one entry per CDR3 protein. Among about 640,000 distinct CDR3 sequences, 16% were seen once, and the ten largest hold 0.9% to 1.2%. The material sequenced was PBMCs from the stem cell graft donor, taken from the stem cell graft. This clonotype originated in a human donor who donated a stem cell graft to a child with acute myeloid leukemia.

CDR3 sequence reads: CASSLATGGEQYV. In DNA, the CDR3 is TGTGCCAGCAGCTTGGCGACAGGGGGCGAGCAGTACGTC. The V and J genes are TRBV5-6 and TRBJ2-7; 9 positions match TRBD1. The germline V gene has CDR1 SGHDT and CDR2 YYEEEE. The CDR3 has 13 residues. The trim removed 0 bases at V and 6 bases at J, leaving 1 base unmatched.